A single sample gave rise to the 14 T cell receptor beta chains below, sequenced in a study of blood T cell repertoires in COVID-19. The protocol was immunoSEQ multiplex PCR, while the TCRdb copy is restricted to in-frame clones and leaves out a portion. This sample has some 150,000 clones, with approximately 88% found just once. The sequencing sample was made of peripheral blood. The source is a woman in her forties or fifties with acute or convalescent COVID-19.

The rearrangement joins TRBV7-9 to TRBJ1-2, with 8 positions matching TRBD1. The V and J ends lost 3 bases and 4 bases, in that order; junction bases with no gene match: 7. Germline V gene sequence: CDR1 SEHNR, CDR2 FQNEAQ (reference sequence). The CDR3 loop spans 15 amino acids. CDR3 residues: CASSLYGTGVYGYTF. CDR3 nucleotides: TGTGCCAGCAGCTTGTACGGGACAGGAGTCTATGGCTACACCTTC.

The genes are TRBV4-1 and TRBJ2-1; 8 nucleotides line up with TRBD2. The germline CDR1 and CDR2 sequences are MGHRA and YSYEKL. Germline trimming cut 1 base from V and 9 bases from J; bases unmatched to any gene: 5. This CDR3 is built from 14 residues. CDR3 coding DNA: TGCGCCAGCAGCCAAGGTGGAGCGGGGGTTGAGCAGTTCTTC. It encodes CASSQGGAGVEQFF.

This chain connects TRBV6-1 to TRBJ1-6, with 10 bases lining up with TRBD1. The CDR3 totals 17 residues. V was clipped by 1 base and J by 3 bases; unmatched bases: 3. CDR1 MNHNS and CDR2 SASEGT come from the germline V gene. The CDR3 DNA sequence: TGTGCCAGCAGTGAAGGAAGGGACAGGGGCTATAATTCACCCCTCCACTTT. It specifies CASSEGRDRGYNSPLHF.

The rearrangement joins TRBV27 to TRBJ2-1; TRBD1 aligns across 7 bases. Losses at the gene ends were 4 bases for V and 4 bases for J; bases not matched to a gene: 1. Looked up from germline, CDR1 is MNHEY and CDR2 is SMNVEV (reference sequence). The CDR3 is 13 residues long. The chain's CDR3 is CASSWDRYNEQFF. CDR3 DNA: TGTGCCAGCAGTTGGGACAGATACAATGAGCAGTTCTTC.

V usage is TRBV10-3 and J usage is TRBJ2-1; 8 nucleotides match TRBD2. The CDR3 is 12 amino acids. Germline V gene lookup returns CDR1 ENHRY and CDR2 SYGVKD. Germline trimming cut 5 bases from V and 7 bases from J; bases unmatched to any gene: 1. This chain's CDR3 is CAISREGNEQFF. The CDR3 DNA follows: TGTGCCATCAGTCGGGAGGGGAATGAGCAGTTCTTC.

The rearrangement uses TRBV11-1 and TRBJ2-3, with 9 bases identical to TRBD2. V shed 5 bases, J shed 5 bases, and the junction held 8 bases outside the gene matches. This CDR3 is built from 15 residues. Germline V gives CDR1 SGHAT, CDR2 FQDESV (reference sequence). The CDR3 coding sequence is TGTGCCAGCAGCGAACTAGCGGGTGAGGTAGATACGCAGTATTTT. It translates to CASSELAGEVDTQYF.

This clone has only a few counts. V is TRBV3-1 (or the pseudogene TRBV3-2) and J is TRBJ1-3; no clear D gene. V was trimmed by 0 bases and J by 0 bases, leaving 9 bases between them. This CDR3 is built from 16 residues. Germline V gives CDR1 LGHDT, CDR2 YNNKEL (reference sequence). CDR3 bases: TGTGCCAGCAGCCAAGAATACACCAGCTCTGGAAACACCATATATTTT. This gives the protein CASSQEYTSSGNTIYF.

The chain is built from TRBV18 and TRBJ2-5; D not certain. Trimming removed 3 bases from V and 2 bases from J, with 7 bases in between. Per germline, CDR1 KGHSH and CDR2 LQKENI. The CDR3 spans 13 residues. The CDR3, as DNA: TGTGCCAGCTCACCGGGCGTTCAAGAGACCCAGTACTTC. This translates into CASSPGVQETQYF.

This clone appeared a single time. CDR3 bases: TGCAGTGCTAGTACCGGGACAGGGGAGTGGGAGACCCAGTACTTC. It codes for CSASTGTGEWETQYF. This sequence joins TRBV20-1 and TRBJ2-5; 10 nucleotides match TRBD1. The V and J ends lost 3 bases and 5 bases, in that order; junction bases with no gene match: 9. Germline CDR1 reads DFQATT; CDR2 reads SNEGSKA (reference sequence). The CDR3 spans 15 residues.

The V gene is TRBV5-6, the J gene TRBJ2-1; 7 nucleotides align to TRBD2. The junction had 3 bases not matched to a gene; V was cut back by 3 bases and J by 0 bases. Germline V gene lookup returns CDR1 SGHDT and CDR2 YYEEEE. This CDR3 is built from 15 residues. CDR3 region: CASSSRDYSYNEQFF. Written as DNA, the CDR3 is TGTGCCAGCAGCTCACGGGACTACTCCTACAATGAGCAGTTCTTC.

This chain joins TRBV7-2 and TRBJ1-2, with 9 nucleotides matching TRBD1. The germline CDR1 and CDR2 sequences are SGHTA and FQGNSA. V dropped 9 bases and J dropped 7; count of bases not matched to a gene: 3. The CDR3 runs 11 residues. Written as DNA, the CDR3 is TGTGCCAGGTGGGGACAGGGTGGCTACACCTTC. This sequence encodes CARWGQGGYTF.

The V call is TRBV7-2, the J call TRBJ1-1, with 10 nucleotides matching TRBD1. This CDR3 contains 14 residues. Germline CDR1 reads SGHTA; CDR2 reads FQGNSA. Unmatched junction bases numbered 5, after V lost 5 bases and J lost 5 bases. CDR3 DNA: TGTGCCAGCAGCCTGGGACAGGGGAGAACTGAAGCTTTCTTT. It encodes CASSLGQGRTEAFF.

The chain couples TRBV30 to TRBJ2-7; a possible D gene is TRBD2 (7 bases). V lost 4 bases to trimming and J lost 4 bases, with 26 bases between them. Germline assignment: CDR1 GTSNPN and CDR2 SVGIG (reference sequence). This CDR3 is built from 17 residues. The CDR3 here is CAWMGPGEGGGAYEQYF. DNA for the CDR3: TGTGCCTGGATGGGTCCAGGGGAGGGTGGCGGGGCATACGAGCAGTACTTC.

The chain uses TRBV11-2 and TRBJ2-4; D possibly corresponds to TRBD2 (7 bases). The germline V gene encodes CDR1 SGHAT and CDR2 FQNNGV. Trimming stripped 0 bases from V and 0 bases from J, with 21 bases between. The CDR3 is 20 amino acids. The CDR3 spells CASSLEGGLQGKLAKNIQYF. CDR3 nucleotide sequence: TGTGCCAGCAGCTTAGAGGGGGGGCTACAGGGAAAGCTAGCCAAAAACATTCAGTACTTC.